Sequencing of this T cell receptor beta chain was carried out in a study of graft-versus-host responses after intestinal transplantation. Study-level background: Recipients received multivisceral, liver-intestinal, or isolated intestinal transplants.

V lost 1 base and J lost 0, with 10 bases in between. CDR1 is SEHNR, CDR2 FQNEAQ, per germline (reference sequence). The CDR3 covers 17 residues. TCRdb's table, derived via immunoSEQ multiplex PCR, lists solely in-frame clones and lacks some. The repertoire has approximately 23,000 clones, approximately 40% of them found once; the top ten carry over 1.3%. General observations from the study: Recipient marrow showed GvH clones, some seen first in ileum or blood. Early after transplant, HvG declines were associated with peak levels of circulating GvH clones.

Plated together were 200,000 CFSE-labeled responder cells and 200,000 irradiated, violet-dye-labeled stimulator cells. CFSE-low proliferating responders, CD3+CD4+ and CD3+CD8+, were sorted post-reaction. Here the sequenced sample was alloreactive CD8+ T cells from a mixed lymphocyte reaction culture, taken before transplantation. Indicated subset: CFSE-low proliferating T cells sorted from approximately 6-day pre-transplant mixed lymphocyte reaction (GvH or HvG direction). The TCR was taken from a human patient who was an organ donor for intestinal transplantation. The chain employs TRBV7-9 and TRBJ2-6, with no clear D. This CDR3 is CASSLVSGISGANVLTF. The DNA of the CDR3 is TGTGCCAGCAGCTTAGTTTCCGGAATCTCTGGGGCCAACGTCCTGACTTTC. Full variable domain (outside the CDR3, taken from reference TRBV7-9 and TRBJ2-6): DTGVSQNPRHKITKRGQNVTFRCDPISEHNRLYWYRQTLGQGPEFLTYFQNEAQLEKSRLLSDRFSAERPKGSFSTLEIQRTEQGDSAMYLCASSLVSGISGANVLTFGAGSRLTVL.